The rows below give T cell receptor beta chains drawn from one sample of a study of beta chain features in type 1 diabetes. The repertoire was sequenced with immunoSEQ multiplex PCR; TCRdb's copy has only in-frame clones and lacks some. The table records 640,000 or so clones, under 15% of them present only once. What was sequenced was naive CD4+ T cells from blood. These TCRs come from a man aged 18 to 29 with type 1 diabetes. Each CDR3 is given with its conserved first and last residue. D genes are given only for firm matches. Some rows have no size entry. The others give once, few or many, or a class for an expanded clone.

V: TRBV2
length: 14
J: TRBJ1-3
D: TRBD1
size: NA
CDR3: CASSVSGGLNTIYF
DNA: TGTGCCAGCAGTGTCTCAGGGGGCTTGAACACCATATATTTT

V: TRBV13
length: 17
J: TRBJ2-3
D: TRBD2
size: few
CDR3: CASSLTGLTFGTDTQYF
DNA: TGTGCCAGCAGCTTGACGGGACTAACATTCGGCACAGATACGCAGTATTTT

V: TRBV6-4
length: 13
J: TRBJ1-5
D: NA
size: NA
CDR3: CASSQDPYQPQHF
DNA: TGTGCCAGCAGCCAGGACCCATATCAGCCCCAGCATTTT

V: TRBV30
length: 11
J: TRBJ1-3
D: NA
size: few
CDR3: CAWSQGNTIYF
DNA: TGTGCCTGGAGTCAAGGAAACACCATATATTTT

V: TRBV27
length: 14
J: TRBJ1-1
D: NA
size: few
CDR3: CASSSGRVNTEAFF
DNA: TGTGCCAGCAGTTCCGGACGGGTGAACACTGAAGCTTTCTTT

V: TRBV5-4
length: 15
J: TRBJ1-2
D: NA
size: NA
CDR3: CASSIDKRAHYGYTF
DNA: TGTGCCAGCAGCATAGACAAGCGGGCACACTATGGCTACACCTTC

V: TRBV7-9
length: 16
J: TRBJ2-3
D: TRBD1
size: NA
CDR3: CASSHWDRESADTQYF
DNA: TGTGCCAGCAGCCATTGGGACAGGGAATCGGCAGATACGCAGTATTTT

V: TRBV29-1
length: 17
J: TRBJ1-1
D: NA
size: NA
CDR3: CSVRDPGDAQGGTEAFF
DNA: TGCAGCGTGCGGGACCCCGGGGACGCACAGGGCGGCACTGAAGCTTTCTTT

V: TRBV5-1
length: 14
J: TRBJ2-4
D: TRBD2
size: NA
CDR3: CASSSSGGITIQYF
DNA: TGCGCCAGCAGCTCTAGCGGGGGGATCACCATTCAGTACTTC

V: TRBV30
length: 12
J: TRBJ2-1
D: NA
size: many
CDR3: CAWSVRELEQFF
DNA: TGTGCCTGGAGTGTACGCGAATTAGAGCAGTTCTTC

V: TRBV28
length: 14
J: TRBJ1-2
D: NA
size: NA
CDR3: CASSSGQGVYGYTF
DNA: TGTGCCAGCAGTTCGGGGCAGGGAGTCTATGGCTACACCTTC

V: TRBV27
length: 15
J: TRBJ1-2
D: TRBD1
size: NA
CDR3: CASSLSGQGNYGYTF
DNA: TGTGCCAGCAGTTTATCTGGACAGGGGAACTATGGCTACACCTTC

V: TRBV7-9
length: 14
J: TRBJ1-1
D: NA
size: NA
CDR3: CASSLVVMNTEAFF
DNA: TGTGCCAGCAGCTTAGTGGTGATGAACACTGAAGCTTTCTTT

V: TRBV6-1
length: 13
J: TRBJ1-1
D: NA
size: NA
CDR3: CASSPQGNTEAFF
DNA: TGTGCCAGCAGCCCACAGGGAAACACTGAAGCTTTCTTT

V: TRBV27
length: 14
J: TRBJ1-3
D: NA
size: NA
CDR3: CASSSVSSGNTIYF
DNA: TGTGCCAGCAGTTCGGTCAGCTCTGGAAACACCATATATTTT

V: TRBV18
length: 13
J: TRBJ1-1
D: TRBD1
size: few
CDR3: CASSDRENTEAFF
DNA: TGTGCCAGCTCAGACAGGGAGAACACTGAAGCTTTCTTT

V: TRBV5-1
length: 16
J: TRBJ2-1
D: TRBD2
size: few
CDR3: CASSLERGSSYNEQFF
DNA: TGCGCCAGCAGCCTAGAGCGGGGCAGCTCCTACAATGAGCAGTTCTTC

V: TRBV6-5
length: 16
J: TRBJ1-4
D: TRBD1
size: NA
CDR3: CASSYVHRGYNEKLFF
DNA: TGTGCCAGCAGTTACGTTCACAGGGGGTATAATGAAAAACTGTTTTTT

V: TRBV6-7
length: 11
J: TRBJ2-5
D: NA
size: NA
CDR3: CACRSGETQYF
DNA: TGTGCCTGCCGTTCGGGAGAGACCCAGTACTTC

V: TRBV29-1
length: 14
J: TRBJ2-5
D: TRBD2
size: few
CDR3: CSVASGGPQETQYF
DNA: TGCAGCGTTGCTAGCGGGGGGCCCCAAGAGACCCAGTACTTC

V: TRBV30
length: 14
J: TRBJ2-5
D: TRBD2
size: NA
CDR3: CAWSGLSGEATQYF
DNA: TGTGCCTGGAGTGGACTTAGCGGGGAGGCGACCCAGTACTTC

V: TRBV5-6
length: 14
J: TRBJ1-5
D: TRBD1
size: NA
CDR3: CASSIGQGNQPQHF
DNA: TGTGCCAGCAGCATCGGACAGGGGAATCAGCCCCAGCATTTT

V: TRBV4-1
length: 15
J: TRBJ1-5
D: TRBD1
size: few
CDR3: CASSQDGTGFQPQHF
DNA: TGCGCCAGCAGCCAAGATGGGACAGGATTTCAGCCCCAGCATTTT

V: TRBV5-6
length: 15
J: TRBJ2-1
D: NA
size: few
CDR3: CASSLVRNRDNEQFF
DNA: TGTGCCAGCAGCTTGGTCAGGAATAGGGACAATGAGCAGTTCTTC

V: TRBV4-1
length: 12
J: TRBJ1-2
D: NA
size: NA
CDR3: CASSRGNYGYTF
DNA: TGCGCCAGCAGCAGGGGCAACTATGGCTACACCTTC

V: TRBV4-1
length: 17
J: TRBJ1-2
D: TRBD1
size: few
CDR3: CASSPRQGVWANYGYTF
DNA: TGCGCCAGCAGCCCCAGACAGGGAGTTTGGGCTAACTATGGCTACACCTTC

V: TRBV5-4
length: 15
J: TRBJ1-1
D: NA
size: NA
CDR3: CASSRDMDRNTEAFF
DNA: TGTGCCAGCAGCCGCGATATGGACAGGAACACTGAAGCTTTCTTT

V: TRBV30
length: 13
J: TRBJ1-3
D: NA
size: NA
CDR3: CAWSVPGASKVHF
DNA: TGTGCCTGGAGTGTACCAGGGGCCAGTAAGGTACATTTT

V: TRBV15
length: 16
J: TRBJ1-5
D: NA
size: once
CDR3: CATSRPSSWGNQPQHF
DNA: TGTGCCACCAGCAGACCATCCTCGTGGGGCAATCAGCCCCAGCATTTT

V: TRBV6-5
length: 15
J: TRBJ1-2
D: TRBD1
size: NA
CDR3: CASSPTGGGYYGYTF
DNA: TGTGCCAGCAGCCCGACAGGGGGTGGCTACTATGGCTACACCTTC

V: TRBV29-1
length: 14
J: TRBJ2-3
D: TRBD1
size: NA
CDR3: CSVERTGPTDTQYF
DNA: TGCAGCGTTGAGAGGACAGGGCCCACAGATACGCAGTATTTT

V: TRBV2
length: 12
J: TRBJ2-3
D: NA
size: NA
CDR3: CASSENVDTQYF
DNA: TGTGCCAGCAGTGAAAATGTGGATACGCAGTATTTT

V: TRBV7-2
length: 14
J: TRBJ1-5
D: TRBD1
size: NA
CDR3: CASSWGQGDQPQHF
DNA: TGTGCCAGCAGCTGGGGACAGGGGGACCAGCCCCAGCATTTT

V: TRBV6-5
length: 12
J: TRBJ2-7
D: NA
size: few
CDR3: CASSAGAYEQYF
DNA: TGTGCCAGCTCCGCAGGGGCCTACGAGCAGTACTTC